This TCR beta chain was identified in a study of CD8+ T cells in alopecia areata. Study-wide context: Patients received oral tofacitinib, 5 to 10 mg twice daily, for moderate-to-severe alopecia areata.

The authors extracted RNA and reverse transcribed it into cDNA as the sequencing template. Only in-frame clones appear in the TCRdb table, and some are missing; sequencing was by immunoSEQ multiplex PCR. The table lists around 250,000 clones, around two thirds of them singletons. Trimming shortened V by 1 base and J by 5 bases, and 14 bases separated the two germline ends. CDR3 length: 15 amino acids. Germline loops: CDR1 SGHTA, CDR2 FQGNSA. V and J are TRBV7-2 and TRBJ2-5, with D possibly called TRBD1 or TRBD2 (6 bases each). This specimen was CD4+ T cells sorted from blood, taken at week 0. This receptor was identified in a human donor with alopecia areata. CDR3 residues: CASSLGSGGGETQYF. CDR3 nucleotide sequence: TGTGCCAGCAGCTTAGGATCCGGGGGCGGGGAGACCCAGTACTTC.